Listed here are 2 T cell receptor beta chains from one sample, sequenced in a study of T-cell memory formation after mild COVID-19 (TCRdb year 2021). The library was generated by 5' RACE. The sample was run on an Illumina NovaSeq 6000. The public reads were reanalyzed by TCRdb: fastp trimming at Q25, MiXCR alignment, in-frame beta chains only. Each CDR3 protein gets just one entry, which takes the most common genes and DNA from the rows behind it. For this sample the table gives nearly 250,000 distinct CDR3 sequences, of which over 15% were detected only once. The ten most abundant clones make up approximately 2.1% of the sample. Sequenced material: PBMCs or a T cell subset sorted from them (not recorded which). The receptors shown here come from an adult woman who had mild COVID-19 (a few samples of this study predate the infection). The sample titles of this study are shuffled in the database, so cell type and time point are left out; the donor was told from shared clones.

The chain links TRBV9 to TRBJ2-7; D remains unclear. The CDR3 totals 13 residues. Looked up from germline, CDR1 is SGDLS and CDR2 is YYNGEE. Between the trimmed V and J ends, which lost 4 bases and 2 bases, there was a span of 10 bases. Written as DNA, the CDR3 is TGTGCCAGCAGCCCCCCCAATACCTACGAGCAGTACTTC. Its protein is CASSPPNTYEQYF.

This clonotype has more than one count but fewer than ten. The CDR3 DNA follows: TGTGCCTGGGGGGGCCGGGGACTCGGGAACACTGAAGCTTTCTTT. As protein: CAWGGRGLGNTEAFF. The gene calls are TRBV30 and TRBJ1-1; maybe TRBD1 (6 bases). The CDR3 sequence is 15 residues long. With 5 bases removed from V and 1 base from J, the gap between germline ends came to 17 bases. Germline assignment: CDR1 GTSNPN and CDR2 SVGIG (reference sequence). The whole variable domain, filled in from reference TRBV30 and TRBJ1-1, reads SQTIHQWPATLVQPVGSPLSLECTVEGTSNPNLYWYRQAAGRGLQLLFYSVGIGQISSEVPQNLSASRPQDRQFILSSKKLLLSDSGFYLCAWGGRGLGNTEAFFGQGTRLTVV.